The 18 T cell receptor beta chains presented below share a single source sample, sequenced in a study of shared clonotypes between healthy human individuals. Data came from immunoSEQ multiplex PCR; TCRdb stores just in-frame clones and leaves some out. The sample contains approximately 1.5 million clones, around 98% of which appear only once. Source material: naive CD4+ T cells sorted from blood. Subset reported: CD45RA+ positively selected. The receptors here all came from a man under 40 in good health.

The V and J genes are TRBV4-3 and TRBJ1-5, with D unresolved. With 0 bases removed from V and 5 bases from J, the gap between germline ends came to 11 bases. CDR1 is LGHNA, CDR2 YSLEER, per germline. CDR3 size: 15 residues. For the CDR3, the DNA is TGCGCCAGCAGCCAAGATCCCAATAGGGATCAGCCCCAGCATTTT. Its protein is CASSQDPNRDQPQHF.

This sequence joins TRBV4-1 and TRBJ2-4, with 13 bases matching TRBD2. The ends lost 1 base at V and 12 bases at J; junction bases unmatched: 3. This CDR3 has 14 residues. Germline CDR1 is MGHRA and CDR2 is YSYEKL. CDR3 nucleotide sequence: TGCGCCAGCAGCCAAGTGGGACTAGCGGGACCTCAGTACTTC. Its translation is CASSQVGLAGPQYF.

The chain is built from TRBV5-4 and TRBJ2-5; the match to TRBD2 covers 7 bases. V dropped 0 bases and J dropped 1; count of bases not matched to a gene: 12. The CDR3 covers 18 residues. Germline lookup yields CDR1 SGHNT and CDR2 YYREEE (reference sequence). CDR3 protein: CASSLAGLLAPTQETQYF. As DNA, the CDR3 is TGTGCCAGCAGCTTGGCGGGCCTACTAGCGCCAACCCAAGAGACCCAGTACTTC. The full variable domain, completed using reference TRBV5-4 and TRBJ2-5, is ETGVTQSPTHLIKTRGQQVTLRCSSQSGHNTVSWYQQALGQGPQFIFQYYREEENGRGNFPPRFSGLQFPNYSSELNVNALELDDSALYLCASSLAGLLAPTQETQYFGPGTRLLVL.

Only one count was recorded for this clone. The chain uses TRBV30 and TRBJ2-7; TRBD2 agrees at 12 bases. Per germline, CDR1 GTSNPN and CDR2 SVGIG (reference sequence). The junction had 4 bases not matched to a gene; V was cut back by 6 bases and J by 4 bases. The CDR3 is 13 residues long. The CDR3 sequence is CACSGLAGYEQYF. The CDR3 DNA is TGTGCCTGTTCGGGACTAGCGGGTTACGAGCAGTACTTC.

This clone was detected only once. This chain uses TRBV5-5 with TRBJ2-3; D gene unclear. The germline gives CDR1 SGHKS, CDR2 YYEKEE (reference sequence). V was shortened by 0 bases and J by 4 bases, with 9 bases between the two germline ends. This CDR3 comprises 14 residues. The CDR3 protein is CASSLGRRADTQYF. DNA of the CDR3: TGTGCCAGCAGCTTGGGGCGCCGGGCAGATACGCAGTATTTT.

The genes are TRBV5-4 and TRBJ2-7; 11 positions match TRBD2. Unmatched junction bases numbered 2, after V lost 4 bases and J lost 5 bases. The CDR3 loop spans 13 amino acids. Germline CDR1 reads SGHNT; CDR2 reads YYREEE (reference sequence). The CDR3 region is CASSAGLADEQYF. The CDR3 bases are TGTGCCAGCAGCGCGGGACTAGCGGACGAGCAGTACTTC.

This sequence joins TRBV5-1 and TRBJ2-4; 15 bases fit TRBD2. The CDR3 contains 17 residues. Germline CDR1 and CDR2: SGHRS and YFSETQ. V shed 5 bases, J shed 6 bases, and the junction held 9 bases outside the gene matches. The CDR3, as DNA: TGCGCCAGCAGGCCGGGACTAGCGGGAGGTGACGGAAACATTCAGTACTTC. It translates to CASRPGLAGGDGNIQYF.

The rearrangement uses TRBV19 and TRBJ2-7; possible D gene TRBD1, 6 bases. V dropped 10 bases and J dropped 0 bases, with 13 bases sitting between them. Germline CDR1 is LNHDA and CDR2 is SQIVND (reference sequence). The CDR3 runs 13 residues. CDR3 sequence reads: CATSPGHSYEQYF. In DNA, the CDR3 is TGTGCCACCTCGCCGGGACACTCCTACGAGCAGTACTTC.

About this clone: The identical CDR3 is also encoded by other nucleotide sequences in the sample. DNA of the CDR3: TGCGCCAGCAGCTTGGTTGGGTCTGATACGCAGTATTTT. Translated, it gives CASSLVGSDTQYF. The chain has TRBV5-1 and TRBJ2-3; D is uncertain. Trimming took off 0 bases at V and 6 bases at J, with 8 bases between the two ends. This CDR3 region has 13 residues. CDR1 is SGHRS and CDR2 is YFSETQ in the germline V gene.

The rearrangement links TRBV11-2 to TRBJ1-3; a weak D match, TRBD1 (5 bases). V gave up 5 bases and J gave up 4 bases, with 6 bases separating them. Germline V gives CDR1 SGHAT, CDR2 FQNNGV. The length of the CDR3 is 12 residues. In nucleotides, the CDR3 is TGTGCCAGCAGCCCAGGGGGAAACACCATATATTTT. Amino acids: CASSPGGNTIYF.

This chain links TRBV18 with TRBJ2-7; 10 bases align to TRBD1. Trimming cost V 2 bases and J 0 bases; bases outside gene matches: 10. The germline V gene encodes CDR1 KGHSH and CDR2 LQKENI. The CDR3 length is 18 residues. The CDR3 is CASSPTMTGGTSSYEQYF. The CDR3 DNA is TGTGCCAGCTCACCAACAATGACAGGGGGCACAAGCTCCTACGAGCAGTACTTC.

This chain links TRBV9 with TRBJ1-3, with D perhaps matching TRBD1 (5 bases). V shed 0 bases and J shed 7 bases, with 14 bases lying between them. Looked up from germline, CDR1 is SGDLS and CDR2 is YYNGEE. The length of the CDR3 is 15 residues. The CDR3 reads CASSVGGTRENTIYF. The CDR3 DNA sequence: TGTGCCAGCAGCGTAGGAGGGACGAGGGAGAACACCATATATTTT.

V and J are TRBV5-4 and TRBJ1-2, with D uncertain. Germline V lookup: CDR1 SGHNT, CDR2 YYREEE (reference sequence). V lost 0 bases, J lost 2 bases, and 5 bases lay in between. The CDR3 totals 13 residues. The CDR3 sequence: CASSLDINYGYTF. In DNA, the CDR3 is TGTGCCAGCAGCTTGGACATCAACTATGGCTACACCTTC.

V and J are TRBV6-1 and TRBJ2-5, with a tentative D call TRBD2 (5 bases). The germline V gene encodes CDR1 MNHNS and CDR2 SASEGT. Between the trimmed V and J ends, which lost 6 bases and 4 bases, there was a span of 15 bases. The CDR3 sequence is 14 residues long. CDR3 nucleotides: TGTGCCAGCAGAGTTGTGTTAGAGGGAGAGACCCAGTACTTC. Its protein product is CASRVVLEGETQYF.

The chain couples TRBV2 to TRBJ2-2; 8 bases line up with TRBD2. The CDR3 spans 14 residues. The V segment lost 6 bases and the J segment 9 bases; nucleotides outside the gene matches: 9. CDR1 is SNHLY, CDR2 FYNNEI, per germline. The chain's CDR3 is CASSEGTSRRELFF. CDR3 bases: TGTGCCAGCAGCGAGGGGACTAGTAGGCGGGAGCTGTTTTTT.

The CDR3 DNA follows: TGTGCCTGGGAACCTCCCCAAATCTCTGGAAACACCATATATTTT. Amino acids: CAWEPPQISGNTIYF. This chain uses TRBV30 with TRBJ1-3; D uncertain. CDR1 GTSNPN and CDR2 SVGIG come from the germline V gene (reference sequence). This CDR3 is 15 amino acids long. Trimming took off 5 bases at V and 0 bases at J, with 14 bases between the two ends.

This sequence joins TRBV11-2 and TRBJ1-3; possible D gene TRBD1, 5 bases. Trimming shortened V by 4 bases and J by 0 bases, and 16 bases separated the two germline ends. CDR3 length equals 17 residues. Germline CDR1 SGHAT, CDR2 FQNNGV. The DNA for the CDR3 is TGTGCCAGCAGCTATCCCACCCAGGGTACCTCTGGAAACACCATATATTTT. Protein product: CASSYPTQGTSGNTIYF.

The chain employs TRBV2 and TRBJ1-4; 7 bases fit TRBD1. The CDR3 is 15 amino acids. Germline CDR1 SNHLY, CDR2 FYNNEI. V dropped 3 bases and J dropped 8; count of bases not matched to a gene: 9. The DNA for the CDR3 is TGTGCCAGCAGTGATCGTGGGGACAGTTGGGAAAAACTGTTTTTT. This sequence encodes CASSDRGDSWEKLFF.